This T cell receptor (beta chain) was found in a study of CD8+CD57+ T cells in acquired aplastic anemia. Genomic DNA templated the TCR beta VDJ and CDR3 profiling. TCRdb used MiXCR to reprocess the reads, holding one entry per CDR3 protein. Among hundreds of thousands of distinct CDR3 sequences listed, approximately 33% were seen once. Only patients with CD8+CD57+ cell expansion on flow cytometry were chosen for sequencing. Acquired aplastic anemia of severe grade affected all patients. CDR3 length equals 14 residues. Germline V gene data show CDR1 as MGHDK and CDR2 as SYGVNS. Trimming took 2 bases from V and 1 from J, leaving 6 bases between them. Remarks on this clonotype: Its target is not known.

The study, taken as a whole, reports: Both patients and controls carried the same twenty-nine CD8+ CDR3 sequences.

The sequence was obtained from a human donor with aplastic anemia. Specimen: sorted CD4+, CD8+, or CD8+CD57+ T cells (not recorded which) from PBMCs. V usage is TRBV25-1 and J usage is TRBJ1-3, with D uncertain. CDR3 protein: CASSEPGSGNTIYF. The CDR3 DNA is TGTGCCAGCAGTGAACCCGGATCTGGAAACACCATATATTTT.